The 26 T cell receptor beta chains listed next were all sequenced from one sample in a study of shared clonotypes between healthy human individuals. Profiling relied on immunoSEQ multiplex PCR, and the TCRdb table lists in-frame clones only, not all of them. The sample carries 2 million to 3 million clones, roughly 93% recorded once. The source material was naive CD4+ T cells from PBMCs. This sample's subset: CD45RA+ positively selected. The receptors originated from a man aged 18 to 29 in good health. Some clones in this sample may be carry-over from other donors' samples.

With respect to this clone: The same CDR3 arises from other DNA sequences in this sample as well. V and J are TRBV28 and TRBJ2-3; a possible D gene is TRBD2 (5 bases). The germline V and J ends were trimmed by 6 bases and 0 bases, with 13 bases remaining between them. The germline CDR1 and CDR2 sequences are MDHEN and SYDVKM. CDR3 size: 15 residues. CDR3 loop: CASSLSGTSTDTQYF. The CDR3 DNA follows: TGTGCCAGCAGCCTAAGCGGAACTAGCACAGATACGCAGTATTTT. Using reference TRBV28 and TRBJ2-3 for the parts outside the CDR3, the full variable domain is DVKVTQSSRYLVKRTGEKVFLECVQDMDHENMFWYRQDPGLGLRLIYFSYDVKMKEKGDIPEGYSVSREKKERFSLILESASTNQTSMYLCASSLSGTSTDTQYFGPGTRLTVL.

The V gene is TRBV28, the J gene TRBJ2-7; TRBD1 matches at 12 bases. The CDR3 runs to 15 residues. Germline values: CDR1 MDHEN, CDR2 SYDVKM. V was pared by 5 bases and J by 8 bases, with 10 bases of the junction left unmatched. The CDR3 DNA sequence: TGTGCCAGCAGTGCCGCCGGGACAGGGGGCCGTCAGCAGTACTTC. This encodes CASSAAGTGGRQQYF.

The genes are TRBV9 and TRBJ2-2; D might be TRBD1 (6 bases). Germline CDR1 SGDLS, CDR2 YYNGEE. V was pared by 6 bases and J by 6 bases, with 15 bases between. This CDR3 is built from 14 residues. The CDR3 reads CASTRGSEAGELFF. DNA of the CDR3: TGTGCCAGCACGAGGGGGAGTGAGGCCGGGGAGCTGTTTTTT.

V usage is TRBV4-1 and J usage is TRBJ2-7; D call uncertain. The CDR3 length is 13 residues. In germline, CDR1 is MGHRA, CDR2 YSYEKL. Trimming took 1 base from V and 4 from J, leaving 8 bases between them. The CDR3 protein is CASSQVIQYEQYF. The CDR3 DNA reads TGCGCCAGCAGCCAAGTAATACAGTACGAGCAGTACTTC.

The rearrangement links TRBV2 to TRBJ2-1, with D uncertain. CDR3 length equals 14 residues. From germline, CDR1 is SNHLY and CDR2 FYNNEI. Trimming shortened V by 1 base and J by 5 bases, and 9 bases separated the two germline ends. CDR3 DNA: TGTGCCAGCAGTGAAGGACTGGCCGACAATGAGCAGTTCTTC. Amino acids: CASSEGLADNEQFF. The entire variable domain, with the rest obtained from reference TRBV2 and TRBJ2-1, is as follows: EPEVTQTPSHQVTQMGQEVILRCVPISNHLYFYWYRQILGQKVEFLVSFYNNEISEKSEIFDDQFSVERPDGSNFTLKIRSTKLEDSAMYFCASSEGLADNEQFFGPGTRLTVL.

The chain employs TRBV11-1 and TRBJ1-4; D gene unclear. V was clipped by 2 bases and J by 4 bases, with 11 bases between them. There are 15 residues in the CDR3. The germline gives CDR1 SGHAT, CDR2 FQDESV (reference sequence). The CDR3 sequence is CASSLPGSGNEKLFF. CDR3 coding DNA: TGTGCCAGCAGCTTACCGGGTAGCGGTAATGAAAAACTGTTTTTT. Using reference TRBV11-1 and TRBJ1-4 for the parts outside the CDR3, the full variable domain is EAEVAQSPRYKITEKSQAVAFWCDPISGHATLYWYRQILGQGPELLVQFQDESVVDDSQLPKDRFSAERLKGVDSTLKIQPAELGDSAMYLCASSLPGSGNEKLFFGSGTQLSVL.

DNA of the CDR3: TGTGCCAGCGTCGACAGGGGGCTCAATGAGCAGTTCTTC. This translates into CASVDRGLNEQFF. This chain uses TRBV28 with TRBJ2-1, with 10 bases identical to TRBD1. V shed 8 bases, J shed 6 bases, and the junction held 4 bases outside the gene matches. Germline V gives CDR1 MDHEN, CDR2 SYDVKM. The CDR3 has 13 amino acids.

The chain employs TRBV9 and TRBJ2-3; 8 bases match TRBD2. The germline V gene has CDR1 SGDLS and CDR2 YYNGEE. CDR3 length equals 15 residues. The trim removed 3 bases at V and 0 bases at J, leaving 3 bases unmatched. CDR3 loop: CASSASGWSTDTQYF. CDR3 nucleotide sequence: TGTGCCAGCAGCGCTAGCGGGTGGAGCACAGATACGCAGTATTTT.

V and J are TRBV9 and TRBJ2-3; 7 bases are shared with TRBD2. The CDR3 extends over 13 amino acids. The germline gives CDR1 SGDLS, CDR2 YYNGEE. The V segment lost 3 bases and the J segment 4 bases; nucleotides outside the gene matches: 2. CDR3 bases: TGTGCCAGCAGCGGGACTAGTTCAGATACGCAGTATTTT. Its protein is CASSGTSSDTQYF.

Comment on this clone: Because the CDR3 is missing its conserved closing phenylalanine or tryptophan, this is likely a read error. Because the CDR3's place on the DNA is in doubt, the DNA is left out and the CDR3 is given as listed by TCRdb. The V gene is TRBV11-2, the J gene TRBJ1-2; the D call of TRBD1 is as the table states it, not checked on the DNA. The germline V gene encodes CDR1 SGHAT and CDR2 FQNNGV. The CDR3 comprises 15 residues, both ends counted. CDR3 loop: CASSLQRRQGSPPIL.

J is TRBJ2-1 and V is TRBV11-2, with TRBD2 identical over 9 bases. CDR1 SGHAT and CDR2 FQNNGV come from the germline V gene. V lost 5 bases and J lost 9; bases outside the gene matches: 8. There are 14 residues in the CDR3. CDR3 nucleotides: TGTGCCAGCAGCCGGACTAGCGCGTCGAGTGAGCAGTTCTTC. Residues: CASSRTSASSEQFF.

J is TRBJ2-2 and V is TRBV11-2; perhaps TRBD2 as D (6 bases). The CDR3 length is 16 residues. The germline CDR1 and CDR2 sequences are SGHAT and FQNNGV. With 5 bases removed from V and 2 bases from J, the gap between germline ends came to 15 bases. The CDR3 is CASSRYSGTNTGELFF. DNA of the CDR3: TGTGCCAGCAGCCGTTATAGCGGCACCAACACCGGGGAGCTGTTTTTT.

A word on this clone: One junction end disagrees with the germline gene, perhaps due to a read error. The chain joins TRBV20-1 to TRBJ2-7; D remains unclear. The CDR3 is 8 amino acids. Per the germline V gene, CDR1 is DFQATT and CDR2 is SNEGSKA (reference sequence). Here the CDR3 DNA reads TGCAGTGCTAGTTCGGCGAACTTC. As protein: CSASSANF.

This chain connects TRBV7-3 to TRBJ2-5, with 11 bases lining up with TRBD1. With V trimmed by 5 bases and J by 4 bases, 15 bases remained unmatched. The CDR3 is 18 amino acids. Germline-derived CDR1 and CDR2 are SGHTA and FQGTGA. The chain's CDR3 is CASSGGTGGVRIPETQYF. DNA for the CDR3: TGTGCCAGCAGCGGAGGGACAGGGGGAGTGAGGATCCCAGAGACCCAGTACTTC.

The chain employs TRBV29-1 and TRBJ2-6; D is unclear. CDR1 and CDR2 from the germline V gene are SQVTM and ANQGSEA. The CDR3 sequence is 15 residues long. The V end was cut by 0 bases, the J end by 0 bases, with 6 bases between. CDR3 residues: CSVEDVGSGANVLTF. In nucleotides, the CDR3 is TGCAGCGTTGAAGATGTGGGCTCTGGGGCCAACGTCCTGACTTTC.

The chain couples TRBV28 to TRBJ2-7; 10 nucleotides match TRBD2. The CDR3 spans 15 residues. From germline, CDR1 is MDHEN and CDR2 SYDVKM. The junction had 6 bases not matched to a gene; V was cut back by 3 bases and J by 4 bases. The CDR3: CASSFLAGGAYEQYF. CDR3 in DNA: TGTGCCAGCAGTTTCTTAGCGGGAGGTGCGTACGAGCAGTACTTC.

The chain carries TRBV19 and TRBJ1-5; D not resolved. V lost 3 bases and J lost 5, with 17 bases in between. This CDR3 contains 16 residues. Germline CDR1 and CDR2: LNHDA and SQIVND (reference sequence). The CDR3 protein is CASSIGSAGPHQPQHF. The CDR3, as DNA: TGTGCCAGTAGTATCGGTTCAGCCGGGCCCCATCAGCCCCAGCATTTT. The full variable domain, with the rest looked up from reference TRBV19 and TRBJ1-5, is DGGITQSPKYLFRKEGQNVTLSCEQNLNHDAMYWYRQDPGQGLRLIYYSQIVNDFQKGDIAEGYSVSREKKESFPLTVTSAQKNPTAFYLCASSIGSAGPHQPQHFGDGTRLSIL.

The rearrangement links TRBV18 to TRBJ1-2, with D tentatively TRBD1 (6 bases). The CDR3 sequence is 14 residues long. V lost 0 bases to trimming and J lost 7 bases, with 12 bases between them. Germline CDR1 KGHSH, CDR2 LQKENI. The CDR3 DNA follows: TGTGCCAGCTCACCACCTTCGGGGGGCGGTGGCTACACCTTC. Its protein product is CASSPPSGGGGYTF.

The rearrangement uses TRBV18 and TRBJ2-5, with a possible D match to TRBD1 (6 bases). V was clipped by 3 bases and J by 4 bases, with 15 bases between them. The germline V gene encodes CDR1 KGHSH and CDR2 LQKENI. This CDR3 is built from 15 residues. The DNA for the CDR3 is TGTGCCAGCTCACCTACGTGGACAGTTTCAGAGACCCAGTACTTC. Translation: CASSPTWTVSETQYF.

As to this clone: The sample contains more than one DNA sequence encoding this CDR3. The rearrangement links TRBV9 to TRBJ2-7, with D possibly being TRBD1 or TRBD2 (5 bases each). The CDR3 runs to 14 residues. Trimming left V 0 bases short and J 0 bases short, with 7 bases between. Germline V CDR1 and CDR2: SGDLS, YYNGEE. The CDR3 is CASSVDGASYEQYF. For the CDR3, the DNA is TGTGCCAGCAGCGTAGACGGGGCCTCCTACGAGCAGTACTTC.

The chain is built from TRBV11-2 and TRBJ2-3; no reliable D call. Trimming shortened V by 5 bases and J by 0 bases, and 15 bases separated the two germline ends. This CDR3 has 16 residues. CDR1 SGHAT and CDR2 FQNNGV come from the germline V gene. The CDR3 is CASSPQQYTSTDTQYF. Here the CDR3 DNA reads TGTGCCAGCAGCCCTCAACAGTATACTAGCACAGATACGCAGTATTTT. Looking up the rest from reference TRBV11-2 and TRBJ2-3 gives the full variable domain: EAGVAQSPRYKIIEKRQSVAFWCNPISGHATLYWYQQILGQGPKLLIQFQNNGVVDDSQLPKDRFSAERLKGVDSTLKIQPAKLEDSAVYLCASSPQQYTSTDTQYFGPGTRLTVL.

CDR3 in amino acids: CASSSIAGGPGTGELFF. The CDR3, as DNA: TGTGCCAGCAGCTCCATAGCGGGAGGGCCGGGCACCGGGGAGCTGTTTTTT. J is TRBJ2-2 and V is TRBV7-3; 11 nucleotides align to TRBD2. V lost 4 bases to trimming and J lost 4 bases; unmatched junction nucleotides: 8. Germline CDR1 is SGHTA and CDR2 is FQGTGA. This CDR3 comprises 17 residues.

The genes are TRBV29-1 and TRBJ2-7; 10 bases map to TRBD2. V dropped 7 bases and J dropped 6; count of bases not matched to a gene: 12. This CDR3 spans 14 amino acids. From germline, CDR1 is SQVTM and CDR2 ANQGSEA. In DNA, the CDR3 is TGCAGCGCCCGGGGCCTAGCGGGAGTGTCCGAGCAGTACTTC. Translated, it gives CSARGLAGVSEQYF.

The chain joins TRBV4-2 to TRBJ1-4; tentatively, D is TRBD1 (6 bases). The CDR3 totals 16 residues. Germline V lookup: CDR1 LGHNA, CDR2 YNFKEQ. The V end was cut by 4 bases, the J end by 8 bases, with 20 bases between. The CDR3 reads CASSPKQGPRGEKLFF. CDR3 in DNA: TGTGCCAGCAGCCCCAAACAGGGACCGAGGGGAGAAAAACTGTTTTTT.

The CDR3 here is CAIRASGGSSYNEQFF. For the CDR3, the DNA is TGTGCCATCAGAGCTAGCGGAGGGAGCTCCTACAATGAGCAGTTCTTC. The genes are TRBV10-3 and TRBJ2-1, with TRBD2 matching over 7 bases. After removal of 6 bases from V and 0 bases from J, the junction contained 8 bases not matched to a gene. CDR3 size: 16 residues. Germline CDR1 ENHRY, CDR2 SYGVKD.

The CDR3 sequence is CASLRFKETQYF. In nucleotides, the CDR3 is TGTGCCAGCTTGCGGTTCAAAGAGACCCAGTACTTC. V and J are TRBV2 and TRBJ2-5; no clear D. Germline CDR1 is SNHLY and CDR2 is FYNNEI. V was cut by 8 bases and J by 3 bases, with 10 bases left in between. This CDR3 spans 12 amino acids.